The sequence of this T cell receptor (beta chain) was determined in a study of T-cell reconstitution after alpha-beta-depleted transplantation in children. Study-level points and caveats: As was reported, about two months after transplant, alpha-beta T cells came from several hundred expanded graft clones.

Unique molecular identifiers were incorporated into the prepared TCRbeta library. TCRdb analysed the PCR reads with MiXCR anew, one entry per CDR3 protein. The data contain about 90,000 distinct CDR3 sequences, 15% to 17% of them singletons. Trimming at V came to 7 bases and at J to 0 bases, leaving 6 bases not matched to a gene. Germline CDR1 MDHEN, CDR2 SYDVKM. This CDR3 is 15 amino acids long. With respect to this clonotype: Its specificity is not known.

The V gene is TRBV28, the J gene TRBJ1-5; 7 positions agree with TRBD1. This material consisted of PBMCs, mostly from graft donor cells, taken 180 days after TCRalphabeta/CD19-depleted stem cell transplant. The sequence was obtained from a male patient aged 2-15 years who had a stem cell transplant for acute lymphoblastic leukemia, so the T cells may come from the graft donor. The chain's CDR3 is CASIKTGFSNQPQHF. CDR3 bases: TGTGCCAGCATAAAGACAGGGTTTAGCAATCAGCCCCAGCATTTT. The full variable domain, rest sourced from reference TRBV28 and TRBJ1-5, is DVKVTQSSRYLVKRTGEKVFLECVQDMDHENMFWYRQDPGLGLRLIYFSYDVKMKEKGDIPEGYSVSREKKERFSLILESASTNQTSMYLCASIKTGFSNQPQHFGDGTRLSIL.